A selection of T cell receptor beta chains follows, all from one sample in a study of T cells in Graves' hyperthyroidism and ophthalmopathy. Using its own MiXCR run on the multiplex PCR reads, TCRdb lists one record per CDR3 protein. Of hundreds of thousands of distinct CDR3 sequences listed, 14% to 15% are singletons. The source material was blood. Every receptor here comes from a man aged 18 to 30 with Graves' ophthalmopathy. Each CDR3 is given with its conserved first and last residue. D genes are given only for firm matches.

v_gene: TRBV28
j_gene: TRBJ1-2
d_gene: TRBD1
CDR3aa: CASSLRQGRDGYTF

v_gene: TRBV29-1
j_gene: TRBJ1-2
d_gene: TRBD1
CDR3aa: CSALWTGDYGYTF

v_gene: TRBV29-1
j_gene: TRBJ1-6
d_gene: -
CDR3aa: CSVTGTDNSPLHF

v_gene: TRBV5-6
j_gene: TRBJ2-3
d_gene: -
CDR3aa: CASSKPRKSTDTQYF

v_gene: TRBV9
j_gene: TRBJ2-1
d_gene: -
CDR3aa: CASSVRQVRGEQFF

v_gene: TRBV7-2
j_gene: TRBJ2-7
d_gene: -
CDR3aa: CASSLLTDLSYEQYF

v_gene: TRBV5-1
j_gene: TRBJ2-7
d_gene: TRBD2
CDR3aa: CASSLSGTIGSYEQYF

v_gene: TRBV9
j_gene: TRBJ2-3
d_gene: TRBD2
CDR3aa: CASSDGRATDTQYF

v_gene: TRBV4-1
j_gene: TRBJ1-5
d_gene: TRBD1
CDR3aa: CASSQGGQQGRNQPQHF

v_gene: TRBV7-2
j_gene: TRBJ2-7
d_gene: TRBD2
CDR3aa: CASSSSGRESEQYF

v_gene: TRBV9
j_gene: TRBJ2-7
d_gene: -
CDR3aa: CASSVTGSAYEQYF

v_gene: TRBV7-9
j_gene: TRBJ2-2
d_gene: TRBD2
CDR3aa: CASNLRTSGDNTGELFF

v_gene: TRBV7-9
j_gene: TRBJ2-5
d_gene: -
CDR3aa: CASSPRVHQETQYF

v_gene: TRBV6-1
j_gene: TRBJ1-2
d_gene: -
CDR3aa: CASAGAALGYGYTF

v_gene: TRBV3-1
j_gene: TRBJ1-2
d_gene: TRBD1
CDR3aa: CASSPWTGMPGYTF

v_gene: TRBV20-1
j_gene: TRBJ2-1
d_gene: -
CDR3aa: CSAGQSHLFF

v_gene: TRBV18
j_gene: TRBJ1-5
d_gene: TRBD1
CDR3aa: CASSPQGGDQPQHF

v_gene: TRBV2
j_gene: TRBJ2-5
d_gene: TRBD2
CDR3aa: CASGGGGGGETQYF

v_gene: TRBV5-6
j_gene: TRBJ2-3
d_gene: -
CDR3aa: CASSQKGREADTQYF

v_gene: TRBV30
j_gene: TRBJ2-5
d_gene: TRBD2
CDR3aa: CAWSVLVGGETQYF

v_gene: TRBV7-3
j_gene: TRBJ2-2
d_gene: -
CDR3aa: CASSQTRNTGELFF

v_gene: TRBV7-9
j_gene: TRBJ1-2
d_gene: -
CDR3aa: CASSLFDLTGEGYTF

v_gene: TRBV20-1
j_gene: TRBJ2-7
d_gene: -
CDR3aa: CSALEQGYSYEQYF

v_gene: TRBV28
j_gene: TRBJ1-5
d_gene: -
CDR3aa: CASSSSWGNNQPQHF

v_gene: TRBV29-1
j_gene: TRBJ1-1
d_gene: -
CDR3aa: CSVLLPEAFF

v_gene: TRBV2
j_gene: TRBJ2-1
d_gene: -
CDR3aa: CASSNLGNEQFF

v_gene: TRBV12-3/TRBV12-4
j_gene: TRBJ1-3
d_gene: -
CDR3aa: CASNGQISSGNTIYF

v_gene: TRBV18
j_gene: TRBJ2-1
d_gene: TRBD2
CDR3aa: CASSPSLAGDEQFF

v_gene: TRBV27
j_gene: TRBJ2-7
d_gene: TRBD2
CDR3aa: CASSWGLGNNEQYF

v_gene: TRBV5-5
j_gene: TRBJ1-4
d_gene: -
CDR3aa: CASSLQVLEEKLFF

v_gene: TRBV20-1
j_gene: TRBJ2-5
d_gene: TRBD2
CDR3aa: CSASSASGGQETQYF

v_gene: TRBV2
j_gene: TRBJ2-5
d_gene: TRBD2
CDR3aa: CASSETRLAGRSYQETQYF

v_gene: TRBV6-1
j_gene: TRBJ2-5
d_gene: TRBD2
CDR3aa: CASSWTSGGPQETQYF

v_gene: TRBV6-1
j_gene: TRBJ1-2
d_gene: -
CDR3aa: CASSTTEHDYGYTF

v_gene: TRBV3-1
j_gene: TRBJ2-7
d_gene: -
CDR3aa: CASRGETYEQYF

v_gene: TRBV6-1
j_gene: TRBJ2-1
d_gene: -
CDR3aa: CASSPASDNEQFF